This passage covers 14 T cell receptor beta chains from one sample sequenced in a study of response to subunit inactivated influenza vaccine. TCRdb analysed the RT-PCR reads with MiXCR anew, one entry per CDR3 protein. The sample includes roughly 700,000 distinct CDR3 sequences, approximately 14% of them seen just once. The material was PBMCs from blood, obtained roughly 15 days before vaccination. The receptors were gathered from a man aged 45-60 years who received an inactivated influenza vaccine.

This clonotype was seen only a few times. The rearrangement uses TRBV20-1 and TRBJ2-7; 11 bases are shared with TRBD1. Trimming removed 6 bases from V and 2 bases from J; junction bases left unmatched: 12. This CDR3 has 16 residues. The germline V gene has CDR1 DFQATT and CDR2 SNEGSKA (reference sequence). The CDR3 coding sequence is TGCAGTGCCGGACAGGGGGCGGCGGGACTAGCCTACGAGCAGTACTTC. Translation gives CSAGQGAAGLAYEQYF.

The V call is TRBV12-3 or TRBV12-4, the J call TRBJ2-3; D might be TRBD2 (5 bases). This CDR3 comprises 16 residues. Trimming left V 6 bases short and J 2 bases short, with 18 bases between. The CDR3 here is CASSRGGRAVTDTQYF. The CDR3 bases are TGTGCCAGCAGCCGAGGTGGGCGGGCGGTCACAGATACGCAGTATTTT.

This clonotype occurred a few times. The V gene is TRBV28, the J gene TRBJ2-7; 8 bases agree with TRBD2. Trimming removed 9 bases from V and 3 bases from J; junction bases left unmatched: 4. CDR3 size: 12 residues. Germline V lookup: CDR1 MDHEN, CDR2 SYDVKM. CDR3 amino acids: CASGSGNYEQYF. The CDR3 coding sequence is TGTGCCAGTGGTAGCGGGAACTACGAGCAGTACTTC. Full variable domain (rest looked up from reference TRBV28 and TRBJ2-7): DVKVTQSSRYLVKRTGEKVFLECVQDMDHENMFWYRQDPGLGLRLIYFSYDVKMKEKGDIPEGYSVSREKKERFSLILESASTNQTSMYLCASGSGNYEQYFGPGTRLTVT.

This sequence joins TRBV7-9 and TRBJ1-2, with 7 bases lining up with TRBD1. Unmatched junction bases numbered 5, after V lost 3 bases and J lost 4 bases. The CDR3 runs 14 residues. Germline V lookup: CDR1 SEHNR, CDR2 FQNEAQ (reference sequence). In DNA form, the CDR3 reads TGTGCCAGCAGCTTGGGAGGGGGCGCCTATGGCTACACCTTC. It yields the protein CASSLGGGAYGYTF.

This clonotype was picked up a small number of times. In DNA form, the CDR3 reads TGTGCCACCAGTGATAGCCGGGGCCGGTTGAATGAGCAGTTCTTC. Translated: CATSDSRGRLNEQFF. The rearrangement uses TRBV24-1 and TRBJ2-1, with D perhaps being TRBD1 or TRBD2 (5 bases each). This CDR3 comprises 15 residues. V shed 3 bases and J shed 7 bases, with 15 bases lying between them. Germline V lookup: CDR1 KGHDR, CDR2 SFDVKD.

This clonotype turned up a few times. The CDR3 sequence: CASSHRRTSASYNEQFF. The CDR3 region has the DNA TGTGCCAGCAGCCATAGAAGGACTAGCGCCTCCTACAATGAGCAGTTCTTC. This chain connects TRBV3-1 to TRBJ2-1; 9 bases fit TRBD2. Trimming removed 3 bases from V and 0 bases from J; junction bases left unmatched: 6. Germline V CDR1 and CDR2: LGHDT, YNNKEL (reference sequence). The CDR3 contains 17 residues.

The genes are TRBV5-1 and TRBJ2-1; 11 bases line up with TRBD2. This CDR3 has 17 amino acids. Per the germline V gene, CDR1 is SGHRS and CDR2 is YFSETQ. Losses at the gene ends were 3 bases for V and 2 bases for J; bases not matched to a gene: 7. The CDR3 coding sequence is TGCGCCAGCAGCTCTCCGACTAGCGGGGTCACCTACAATGAGCAGTTCTTC. This gives the protein CASSSPTSGVTYNEQFF. The full variable domain, in which reference TRBV5-1 and TRBJ2-1 provide the parts outside the CDR3, is KAGVTQTPRYLIKTRGQQVTLSCSPISGHRSVSWYQQTPGQGLQFLFEYFSETQRNKGNFPGRFSGRQFSNSRSEMNVSTLELGDSALYLCASSSPTSGVTYNEQFFGPGTRLTVL.

As for this clonotype: Mismatch with germline at one junction end may stem from a read error. The chain is built from TRBV10-3 and TRBJ2-3; D possibly corresponds to TRBD2 (7 bases). Germline V gene sequence: CDR1 ENHRY, CDR2 SYGVKD. The CDR3 totals 14 residues. The DNA of the CDR3 is TGTGCCATCAGTCGGGGGGCGACCACAGATAGGCAGTATTTT. Amino acid sequence: CAISRGATTDRQYF.

The chain links TRBV20-1 to TRBJ2-1, with 7 bases that match TRBD1. This CDR3 has 14 amino acids. With 6 bases clipped from V and 3 bases from J, the junction kept 8 bases outside the gene matches. Germline CDR1 reads DFQATT; CDR2 reads SNEGSKA (reference sequence). Here the CDR3 DNA reads TGCAGTGCGAACCGGGACAGCCTCTACAATGAGCAGTTCTTC. Protein: CSANRDSLYNEQFF.

J is TRBJ2-5 and V is TRBV6-2 or TRBV6-3, with TRBD2 matching over 14 bases. The germline gives CDR1 MNHEY, CDR2 SVGEGT. V dropped 2 bases and J dropped 3; count of bases not matched to a gene: 5. CDR3 length: 17 amino acids. In DNA form, the CDR3 reads TGTGCCAGCAGTTACCAACTGGGACTAGCGGGGGAAGAGACCCAGTACTTC. Residues: CASSYQLGLAGEETQYF.

In this sample, this clonotype turned up a few times. The V call is TRBV3-1, the J call TRBJ1-1; no firm D call. V was clipped by 5 bases and J by 5 bases, with 12 bases between them. CDR1 and CDR2 from the germline V gene are LGHDT and YNNKEL (reference sequence). This CDR3 has 13 amino acids. The CDR3 DNA reads as TGTGCCAGCAGCTTCGACGGTCGGACTGAAGCTTTCTTT. It encodes CASSFDGRTEAFF. Full variable domain (rest looked up from reference TRBV3-1 and TRBJ1-1): DTAVSQTPKYLVTQMGNDKSIKCEQNLGHDTMYWYKQDSKKFLKIMFSYNNKELIINETVPNRFSPKSPDKAHLNLHINSLELGDSAVYFCASSFDGRTEAFFGQGTRLTVV.

The chain combines TRBV3-1 with TRBJ2-7; 11 nucleotides align to TRBD2. The CDR3 consists of 15 residues. The trim removed 4 bases at V and 5 bases at J, leaving 7 bases unmatched. Germline assignment: CDR1 LGHDT and CDR2 YNNKEL (reference sequence). This CDR3 is CASSLLTSGANEQYF. As DNA, the CDR3 is TGTGCCAGCAGCCTATTGACTAGCGGGGCAAACGAGCAGTACTTC.

The table lists this clonotype with many counts. The CDR3 region has the DNA TGCGCCAGCAGCCAAGAAGGCGGGGTGAACACCGGGGAGCTGTTTTTT. Translating gives CASSQEGGVNTGELFF. V gene TRBV4-3 combines with J gene TRBJ2-2; a weak D match, TRBD2 (6 bases). Germline CDR1 reads LGHNA; CDR2 reads YSLEER. Between the trimmed V and J ends, which lost 0 bases and 1 base, there was a span of 9 bases. There are 16 residues in the CDR3.

This clonotype was observed a few times. J is TRBJ2-7 and V is TRBV11-2, with 9 bases matching TRBD1. J was trimmed by 0 bases and V by 9 bases; bases with no gene match: 3. CDR1 SGHAT and CDR2 FQNNGV come from the germline V gene. The CDR3 totals 13 residues. This chain's CDR3 is CASATGGSYEQYF. The CDR3 nucleotides read TGTGCCAGTGCGACAGGGGGCTCCTACGAGCAGTACTTC.